The 32 T cell receptor beta chains reported below all come from one sample, sequenced in a study of Ad26.COV2.S vaccination and SARS-CoV-2 variants. Treatment reported: about 20 received Ad26.COV2.S at low or high dose, single or two shots; about 5 received placebo; per-sample allocation not given. Following the first vaccine or placebo injection, samples were taken on day 63. Libraries were prepared by immunoSEQ multiplex PCR; TCRdb keeps only in-frame clonotypes and omits some of them. The sample shows about 400,000 clones, 75% to 90% of them seen only once. Specimen: peripheral blood, collected in a trial of Ad26.COV2.S vaccine versus placebo. These receptors were collected from a person aged 18-65 years who received the Ad26.COV2.S COVID-19 vaccine or a placebo.

About this clone itself: Additional DNA sequences in this sample encode the identical CDR3. The chain employs TRBV30 and TRBJ2-2, with D uncertain. Deletions cut 2 bases from V and 1 base from J, with 2 bases between. The length of the CDR3 is 12 residues. CDR1 and CDR2 (germline): GTSNPN, SVGIG (reference sequence). The CDR3: CAWSRNTGELFF. The DNA for the CDR3 is TGTGCCTGGAGTCGGAACACCGGGGAGCTGTTTTTT.

There are a few counts of this clone. This chain connects TRBV6-2 or TRBV6-3 to TRBJ2-7; 7 bases are a match to TRBD2. The CDR3 covers 16 residues. Losses at the gene ends were 1 base for V and 6 bases for J; bases not matched to a gene: 12. In germline, CDR1 is MNHEY, CDR2 SVGEGT. The CDR3 DNA is TGTGCCAGCAGTTACTGGCTAGCGGCACGTCTATTCGAGCAGTACTTC. Amino acids: CASSYWLAARLFEQYF.

The chain links TRBV3-1 (or the pseudogene TRBV3-2) to TRBJ2-1; either TRBD1 or TRBD2 may fit D (7 bases each). The CDR3 is made up of 14 amino acids. CDR1 is LGHDT and CDR2 is YNNKEL in the germline V gene (reference sequence). Deletions cut 3 bases from V and 9 bases from J, with 15 bases between. CDR3 nucleotides: TGTGCCAGCAGCCACCGGGGAGGGGGCGGTGAGCAGTTCTTC. Translation gives CASSHRGGGGEQFF.

The CDR3 DNA follows: TGTGCCTGCTGGACAGCCCTGTACGAGCAGTACTTC. It specifies CACWTALYEQYF. V is TRBV30 and J is TRBJ2-7; TRBD1 might be the D (6 bases). The CDR3 runs to 12 residues. Germline assignment: CDR1 GTSNPN and CDR2 SVGIG (reference sequence). V lost 6 bases, J lost 4 bases, and 13 bases lay in between.

The chain couples TRBV4-2 to TRBJ2-2; no clear D. V was trimmed by 6 bases and J by 3 bases, leaving 14 bases between them. The CDR3 runs 15 residues. Germline CDR1 and CDR2: LGHNA and YNFKEQ. The CDR3 spells CASRPPDLDTGELFF. Written as DNA, the CDR3 is TGTGCCAGCAGACCGCCAGACCTCGACACCGGGGAGCTGTTTTTT.

The chain joins TRBV28 to TRBJ2-6; D gene ambiguous. V dropped 7 bases and J dropped 3 bases, with 13 bases sitting between them. Per the germline V gene, CDR1 is MDHEN and CDR2 is SYDVKM. CDR3 size: 15 residues. CDR3 amino acids: CASTDWGYGANVLTF. CDR3 DNA sequence: TGTGCCAGCACCGACTGGGGTTATGGGGCCAACGTCCTGACTTTC.

V gene TRBV2 combines with J gene TRBJ2-1, with D tentatively TRBD1 (5 bases). CDR1 is SNHLY, CDR2 FYNNEI, per germline. This CDR3 is built from 16 residues. The V end lost 2 bases, the J end lost 7 bases, and 18 bases lay between the germline ends. CDR3 loop: CASSEWMTALNNEQFF. CDR3 nucleotide sequence: TGTGCCAGCAGTGAATGGATGACAGCTCTCAATAATGAGCAGTTCTTC.

The chain uses TRBV5-1 and TRBJ2-1; 11 bases are shared with TRBD2. The CDR3 length is 14 residues. V gave up 10 bases and J gave up 7 bases; unmatched junction bases: 10. Germline V CDR1 and CDR2: SGHRS, YFSETQ. CDR3: CASRLAGGRNEQFF. The CDR3 bases are TGCGCCTCGCGCCTAGCGGGAGGTAGGAATGAGCAGTTCTTC.

This clone was seen more than once but under ten times. The gene calls are TRBV7-2 and TRBJ1-5, with D possibly matching TRBD1 (5 bases). Germline V CDR1 and CDR2: SGHTA, FQGNSA. The CDR3 runs to 14 residues. V was clipped by 5 bases and J by 1 base, with 9 bases between them. As DNA, the CDR3 is TGTGCCAGCAGCCCCCAGGGCAGCAATCAGCCCCAGCATTTT. Its translation is CASSPQGSNQPQHF.

The chain carries TRBV19 and TRBJ2-7, with 8 bases aligning to TRBD2. CDR3 length: 13 amino acids. The germline V gene has CDR1 LNHDA and CDR2 SQIVND (reference sequence). Unmatched junction bases numbered 4, after V lost 7 bases and J lost 2 bases. The CDR3 region has the DNA TGTGCCAGTAAATCGGGAGGGCCCTACGAGCAGTACTTC. Translation gives CASKSGGPYEQYF. Filled out from reference TRBV19 and TRBJ2-7, the complete variable domain reads DGGITQSPKYLFRKEGQNVTLSCEQNLNHDAMYWYRQDPGQGLRLIYYSQIVNDFQKGDIAEGYSVSREKKESFPLTVTSAQKNPTAFYLCASKSGGPYEQYFGPGTRLTVT.

This clone was seen once. The V gene is TRBV29-1, the J gene TRBJ2-2; 8 bases match TRBD1. Losses at the gene ends were 7 bases for V and 0 bases for J; bases not matched to a gene: 1. Per the germline V gene, CDR1 is SQVTM and CDR2 is ANQGSEA. The CDR3 loop spans 13 amino acids. CDR3 DNA sequence: TGCAGCGGGGGACAGGCGAACACCGGGGAGCTGTTTTTT. Translating it yields CSGGQANTGELFF.

This chain links TRBV15 with TRBJ1-5; D gene unclear. Germline V gives CDR1 LNHNV, CDR2 YYDKDF (reference sequence). V gave up 1 base and J gave up 5 bases, with 9 bases separating them. CDR3 length equals 14 residues. The CDR3 nucleotides read TGTGCCACCAGCAGAGGACACGGGGATCAGCCCCAGCATTTT. Translation gives CATSRGHGDQPQHF.

The J gene is TRBJ1-2, the V gene TRBV5-1, with 8 bases matching TRBD1. Looked up from germline, CDR1 is SGHRS and CDR2 is YFSETQ. The CDR3 extends over 14 amino acids. The J segment lost 8 bases and the V segment lost 0 bases, leaving 6 bases of the junction unmatched. In nucleotides, the CDR3 is TGCGCCAGCAGCTTGGCGACAGGGGCTGAAGGCTACACCTTC. It codes for CASSLATGAEGYTF.

The chain is built from TRBV10-3 and TRBJ1-4; D remains unclear. V lost 4 bases to trimming and J lost 4 bases, with 7 bases between them. The CDR3 extends over 13 amino acids. Germline CDR1 is ENHRY and CDR2 is SYGVKD. CDR3 region: CAISGTHNEKLFF. In nucleotides, the CDR3 is TGTGCCATCAGTGGAACCCATAATGAAAAACTGTTTTTT.

The chain has TRBV28 and TRBJ1-5; TRBD1 might be the D (6 bases). The ends were cut back, 0 bases at V and 1 base at J, with 13 bases in the middle. Germline lookup yields CDR1 MDHEN and CDR2 SYDVKM. The CDR3 has 17 residues. The CDR3 sequence: CASSLWGGAGSNQPQHF. In nucleotides, the CDR3 is TGTGCCAGCAGTTTATGGGGGGGGGCAGGGAGCAATCAGCCCCAGCATTTT. Based on the CDR3 plus reference TRBV28 and TRBJ1-5, the full variable domain is DVKVTQSSRYLVKRTGEKVFLECVQDMDHENMFWYRQDPGLGLRLIYFSYDVKMKEKGDIPEGYSVSREKKERFSLILESASTNQTSMYLCASSLWGGAGSNQPQHFGDGTRLSIL.

The V and J genes are TRBV5-6 and TRBJ2-7, with TRBD1 as a possible D gene (6 bases). V shed 4 bases and J shed 4 bases, with 15 bases lying between them. CDR1 and CDR2 (germline): SGHDT, YYEEEE. The CDR3 has 14 residues. The CDR3 protein is CASSPPGQLYEQYF. CDR3 DNA sequence: TGTGCCAGCAGCCCCCCGGGACAACTTTACGAGCAGTACTTC.

CDR3 in amino acids: CAWSTGTSDQPQHF. As DNA, the CDR3 is TGTGCCTGGAGTACCGGGACTTCAGATCAGCCCCAGCATTTT. V and J are TRBV30 and TRBJ1-5, with D possibly matching TRBD1 (5 bases). The CDR3 runs to 14 residues. CDR1 is GTSNPN and CDR2 is SVGIG in the germline V gene (reference sequence). Trimming left V 2 bases short and J 5 bases short, with 13 bases between.

The chain recombines TRBV15 with TRBJ2-1; D is perhaps TRBD1 (6 bases). This CDR3 has 15 amino acids. V was pared by 1 base and J by 12 bases, with 19 bases between. Germline values: CDR1 LNHNV, CDR2 YYDKDF (reference sequence). CDR3 sequence reads: CATSRGGTPLGGQFF. In DNA, the CDR3 is TGTGCCACCAGCAGAGGGGGGACACCTTTGGGTGGGCAGTTCTTC.

This clone has only a few counts. The chain combines TRBV5-4 with TRBJ1-2, with 9 bases aligning to TRBD1. The trim removed 2 bases at V and 6 bases at J, leaving 14 bases unmatched. This CDR3 region has 17 residues. The germline CDR1 and CDR2 sequences are SGHNT and YYREEE (reference sequence). CDR3 region: CASSLPRLTGGPNGYTF. The CDR3 bases are TGTGCCAGCAGCTTACCCCGCCTAACAGGGGGCCCCAATGGCTACACCTTC.

This clone was found a few times. The genes are TRBV2 and TRBJ2-1, with D hard to call. Germline CDR1 SNHLY, CDR2 FYNNEI. The CDR3 totals 13 residues. With 0 bases removed from V and 12 bases from J, the gap between germline ends came to 12 bases. This CDR3 reads CASSEAKGRRQFF. The CDR3 DNA reads TGTGCCAGCAGTGAAGCAAAGGGTCGGCGGCAGTTCTTC.

The chain has TRBV28 and TRBJ2-2; TRBD2 aligns across 7 bases. After removal of 6 bases from V and 0 bases from J, the junction contained 4 bases not matched to a gene. Germline assignment: CDR1 MDHEN and CDR2 SYDVKM. There are 15 residues in the CDR3. Written as DNA, the CDR3 is TGTGCCAGCAGCTCTAGCGGCACGAACACCGGGGAGCTGTTTTTT. This encodes CASSSSGTNTGELFF. Looking up the rest from reference TRBV28 and TRBJ2-2 gives the full variable domain: DVKVTQSSRYLVKRTGEKVFLECVQDMDHENMFWYRQDPGLGLRLIYFSYDVKMKEKGDIPEGYSVSREKKERFSLILESASTNQTSMYLCASSSSGTNTGELFFGEGSRLTVL.

The rearrangement links TRBV28 to TRBJ2-7; D gene unclear. The CDR3 runs to 14 residues. Germline V CDR1 and CDR2: MDHEN, SYDVKM. V was shortened by 2 bases and J by 2 bases, with 10 bases between the two germline ends. CDR3 residues: CASSLTGFTYEQYF. CDR3 nucleotide sequence: TGTGCCAGCAGTTTAACGGGTTTCACCTACGAGCAGTACTTC.

This sequence joins TRBV11-2 and TRBJ2-2, with a tentative D call TRBD1 (5 bases). V lost 6 bases and J 5 bases, leaving 19 bases between the germline ends. Germline V lookup: CDR1 SGHAT, CDR2 FQNNGV. This CDR3 has 16 residues. CDR3 nucleotide sequence: TGTGCCAGCAGTCCAGTGGTGGGGCTAAGGACCGGGGAGCTGTTTTTT. Encoded protein: CASSPVVGLRTGELFF.

CDR3 in DNA: TGTGCCTGGAGCCGTCGGGGTTACGAGCAGTACTTC. Protein: CAWSRRGYEQYF. This rearrangement joins TRBV30 to TRBJ2-7, with a weak D call TRBD2 (5 bases). The CDR3 is 12 amino acids. Germline CDR1 reads GTSNPN; CDR2 reads SVGIG (reference sequence). V was pared by 3 bases and J by 4 bases, with 10 bases between.

The rearrangement joins TRBV6-6 to TRBJ2-7; perhaps TRBD2 as D (7 bases). CDR1 and CDR2 (germline): MNHNY, SVGAGI (reference sequence). Trimming cost V 7 bases and J 4 bases, with 8 bases left between them. The CDR3 length is 11 residues. CDR3 loop: CASKGGYEQYF. Here the CDR3 DNA reads TGTGCCAGCAAGGGGGGGTACGAGCAGTACTTC.

The V and J genes are TRBV7-2 and TRBJ2-3; 10 nucleotides align to TRBD2. CDR3 size: 15 residues. Germline V gene lookup returns CDR1 SGHTA and CDR2 FQGNSA. Trimming at V came to 5 bases and at J to 2 bases, leaving 4 bases not matched to a gene. The DNA of the CDR3 is TGTGCCAGCAGCAGGACTAGCGGATTCACAGATACGCAGTATTTT. This translates into CASSRTSGFTDTQYF.

The chain couples TRBV10-3 to TRBJ1-1; no definite D call. V was shortened by 2 bases and J by 7 bases, with 5 bases between the two germline ends. The CDR3 has 11 amino acids. CDR1 and CDR2 (germline): ENHRY, SYGVKD. This CDR3 is CAISERFEAFF. The CDR3 DNA reads as TGTGCCATCAGTGAGAGGTTTGAAGCTTTCTTT.

This clone was counted once. J is TRBJ2-2 and V is TRBV27; D is ambiguous. Trimming took off 1 base at V and 0 bases at J, with 9 bases between the two ends. Germline values: CDR1 MNHEY, CDR2 SMNVEV (reference sequence). The CDR3 is 16 amino acids. In DNA, the CDR3 is TGTGCCAGCAGTTTATTCAACGCTGCGAACACCGGGGAGCTGTTTTTT. It encodes CASSLFNAANTGELFF.

The rearrangement joins TRBV7-2 to TRBJ1-5, with D perhaps matching TRBD1 (5 bases). CDR1 is SGHTA, CDR2 FQGNSA, per germline. The CDR3 runs 12 residues. The germline V and J ends were trimmed by 5 bases and 7 bases, with 9 bases remaining between them. The CDR3 bases are TGTGCCAGCAGCCAAGGGGTCCAGCCCCAGCATTTT. This encodes CASSQGVQPQHF.

This chain links TRBV14 with TRBJ2-7; 7 nucleotides line up with TRBD2. Germline V gene lookup returns CDR1 SGHDN and CDR2 FVKESK. The CDR3 totals 15 residues. J lost 3 bases, V lost 5 bases, and 10 bases had no gene match. The CDR3 spells CASSWGGTRDYEQYF. The CDR3 DNA reads TGTGCCAGCAGCTGGGGGGGTACTCGGGACTACGAGCAGTACTTC.

Only a few counts were recorded for this clone. This sequence joins TRBV5-1 and TRBJ2-3, with 7 nucleotides matching TRBD1. The trim removed 4 bases at V and 2 bases at J, leaving 13 bases unmatched. The CDR3 spans 17 residues. Germline V gene sequence: CDR1 SGHRS, CDR2 YFSETQ. The chain's CDR3 is CASSPPVGTVFTDTQYF. The CDR3 nucleotides are TGCGCCAGCAGCCCTCCCGTCGGGACAGTGTTCACAGATACGCAGTATTTT.

This chain joins TRBV19 and TRBJ2-7; 7 nucleotides line up with TRBD1. Per germline, CDR1 LNHDA and CDR2 SQIVND (reference sequence). The ends lost 5 bases at V and 3 bases at J; junction bases unmatched: 10. The CDR3 has 15 residues. The CDR3 DNA sequence: TGTGCCAGTAGTCCCACACCGGACAGGAGCTACGAGCAGTACTTC. Protein: CASSPTPDRSYEQYF.